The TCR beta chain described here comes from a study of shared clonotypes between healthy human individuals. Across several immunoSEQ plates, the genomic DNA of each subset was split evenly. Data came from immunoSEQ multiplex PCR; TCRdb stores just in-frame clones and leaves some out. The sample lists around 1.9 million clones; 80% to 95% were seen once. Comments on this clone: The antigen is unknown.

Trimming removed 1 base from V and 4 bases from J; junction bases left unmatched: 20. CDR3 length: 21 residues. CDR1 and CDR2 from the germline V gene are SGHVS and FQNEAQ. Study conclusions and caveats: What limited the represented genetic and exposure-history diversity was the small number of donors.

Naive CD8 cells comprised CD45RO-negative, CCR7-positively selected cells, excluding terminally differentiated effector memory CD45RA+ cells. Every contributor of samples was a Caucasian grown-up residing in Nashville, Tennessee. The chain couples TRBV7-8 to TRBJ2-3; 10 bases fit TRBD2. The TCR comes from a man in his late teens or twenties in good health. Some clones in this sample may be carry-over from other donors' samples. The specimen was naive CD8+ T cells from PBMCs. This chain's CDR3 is CASSLEYWTGATSGKADTQYF. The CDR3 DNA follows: TGTGCCAGCAGCTTAGAGTACTGGACAGGCGCTACTAGCGGGAAGGCAGATACGCAGTATTTT.